This TCR beta chain comes out of a study of T-cell reconstitution after alpha-beta-depleted transplantation in children. Study-wide findings and caveats: Expanded graft clones, several hundred of them, were reportedly the source of alpha-beta T cells about two months after transplant. Newly made T cells mostly supplied T-cell counts and diversity one year after transplant. Certain patients had high TCRbeta diversity at day 60, and it came from recipient T cells and thymic progenitors that survived.

About this clonotype itself: The antigen remains unidentified.

Germline V gene sequence: CDR1 KGHDR, CDR2 SFDVKD. The CDR3 covers 18 residues. The V end was cut by 2 bases, the J end by 3 bases, with 20 bases between. Unique molecular identifiers were used to barcode this TCRbeta library. Via MiXCR, TCRdb re-called the PCR reads, giving one row per CDR3 protein. The sample yields about 160,000 distinct CDR3 sequences, approximately 10% seen once. The chain is built from TRBV24-1 and TRBJ2-3; D not resolved. Sequences were derived from PBMCs, sampled before TCRalphabeta/CD19-depleted stem cell transplant. The TCR was taken from a boy aged 2-9 years with acute myeloid leukemia, due to receive a stem cell transplant. The CDR3 region is CATSDSPNPNDPTDTQYF. The CDR3 DNA is TGTGCCACCAGTGATTCGCCCAACCCGAACGATCCTACAGATACGCAGTATTTT.